This T cell receptor (beta chain) is from a study of CD8+ T cells in alopecia areata. Study-level results: Greater clonality was observed in lesional scalp samples, especially alopecia totalis/universalis, versus normal scalp.

Trimming stripped 3 bases from V and 4 bases from J, with 10 bases between. This CDR3 is built from 13 residues. The V gene's germline CDR1 is SGDLS and CDR2 YYNGEE. This clone was seen a few times. Its antigen remains unknown. The sequencing template was cDNA reverse transcribed from extracted RNA. Sequenced by immunoSEQ multiplex PCR; TCRdb stores in-frame clones only, minus some. Of 110,000 to 150,000 clones in the sample, roughly 46% were seen once. Material: CD4+ T cells sorted from blood, obtained at week 0. The rearrangement links TRBV9 to TRBJ1-2, with D hard to call. The TCR was taken from a human donor with alopecia areata. The CDR3 DNA is TGTGCCAGCAGCGCGGACGGTTCCTATGGCTACACCTTC. Its protein is CASSADGSYGYTF. The full variable domain, in which reference TRBV9 and TRBJ1-2 provide the parts outside the CDR3, is DSGVTQTPKHLITATGQRVTLRCSPRSGDLSVYWYQQSLDQGLQFLIQYYNGEERAKGNILERFSAQQFPDLHSELNLSSLELGDSALYFCASSADGSYGYTFGSGTRLTVV.